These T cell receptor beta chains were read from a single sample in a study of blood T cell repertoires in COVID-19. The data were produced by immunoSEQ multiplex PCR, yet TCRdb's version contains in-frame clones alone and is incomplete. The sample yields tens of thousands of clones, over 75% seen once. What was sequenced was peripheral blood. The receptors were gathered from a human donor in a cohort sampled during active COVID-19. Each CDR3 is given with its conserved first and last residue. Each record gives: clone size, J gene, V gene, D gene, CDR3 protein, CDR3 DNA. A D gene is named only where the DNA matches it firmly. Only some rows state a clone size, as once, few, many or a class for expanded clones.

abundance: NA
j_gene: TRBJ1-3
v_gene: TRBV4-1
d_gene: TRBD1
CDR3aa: CASSQDQRHQGARIYF
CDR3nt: TGCGCCAGCAGCCAAGATCAGAGGCACCAGGGGGCGCGGATATATTTT

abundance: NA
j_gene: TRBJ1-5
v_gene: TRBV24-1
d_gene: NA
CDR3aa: CATSDLGKPQHF
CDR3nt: TGTGCCACCAGTGATCTGGGCAAGCCCCAGCATTTT

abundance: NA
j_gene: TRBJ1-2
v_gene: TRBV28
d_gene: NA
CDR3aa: CASSLVEYRVGGYTF
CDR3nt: TGTGCCAGCAGTTTAGTCGAATACAGGGTCGGTGGCTACACCTTC

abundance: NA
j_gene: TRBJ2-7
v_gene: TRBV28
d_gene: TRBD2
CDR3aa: CASSPSSGVLYEQYF
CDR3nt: TGTGCCAGCAGTCCCTCTAGCGGAGTCTTATACGAGCAGTACTTC

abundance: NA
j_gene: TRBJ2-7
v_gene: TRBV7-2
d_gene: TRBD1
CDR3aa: CASSLARAGGTYEQYF
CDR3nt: TGTGCCAGCAGCTTAGCGCGGGCAGGGGGAACCTACGAGCAGTACTTC

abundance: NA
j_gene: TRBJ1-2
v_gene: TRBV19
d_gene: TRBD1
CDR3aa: CASSTQGAPYGYTF
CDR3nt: TGTGCCAGTAGTACCCAGGGGGCTCCCTATGGCTACACCTTC

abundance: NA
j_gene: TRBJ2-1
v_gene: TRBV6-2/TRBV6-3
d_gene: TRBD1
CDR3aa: CASSYGDRAYNEQFF
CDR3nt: TGTGCCAGCAGTTACGGGGACAGGGCTTACAATGAGCAGTTCTTC

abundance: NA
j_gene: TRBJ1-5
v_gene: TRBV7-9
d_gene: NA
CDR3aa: CASSLAEGSGNQPQHF
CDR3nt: TGTGCCAGCAGCTTAGCGGAGGGGAGTGGCAATCAGCCCCAGCATTTT

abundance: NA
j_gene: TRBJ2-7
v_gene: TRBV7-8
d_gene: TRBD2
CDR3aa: CASSPSGGGEQYF
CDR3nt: TGTGCCAGCAGCCCTAGCGGGGGGGGCGAGCAGTACTTC

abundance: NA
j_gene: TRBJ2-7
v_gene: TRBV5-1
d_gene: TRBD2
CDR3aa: CASSSGTSASYEQYF
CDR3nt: TGCGCCAGCAGCTCCGGGACTAGCGCCTCCTACGAGCAGTACTTC

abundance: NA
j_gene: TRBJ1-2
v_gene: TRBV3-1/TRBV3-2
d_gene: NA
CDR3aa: CASSPWVTGTDYGYTF
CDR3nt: TGTGCCAGCAGCCCGTGGGTTACGGGGACTGACTATGGCTACACCTTC

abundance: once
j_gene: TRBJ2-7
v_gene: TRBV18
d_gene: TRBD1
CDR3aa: CASSPRDRGYEQYF
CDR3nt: TGTGCCAGCTCACCAAGGGACAGGGGGTACGAGCAGTACTTC

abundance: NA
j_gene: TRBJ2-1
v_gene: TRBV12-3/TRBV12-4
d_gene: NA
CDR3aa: CASSQAYNEQFF
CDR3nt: TGTGCCAGCAGTCAGGCCTACAATGAGCAGTTCTTC

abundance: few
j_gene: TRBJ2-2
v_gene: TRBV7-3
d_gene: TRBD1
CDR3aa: CASSSRTGVHTGELFF
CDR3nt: TGTGCCAGCAGCTCCCGGACAGGGGTTCACACCGGGGAGCTGTTTTTT

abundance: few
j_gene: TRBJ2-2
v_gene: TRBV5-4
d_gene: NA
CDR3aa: CASSLGRTTNTGELFF
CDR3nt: TGTGCCAGCAGCTTGGGACGGACAACGAACACCGGGGAGCTGTTTTTT

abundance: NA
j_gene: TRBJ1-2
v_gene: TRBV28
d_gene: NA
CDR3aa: CASSLRQAYGYTF
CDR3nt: TGTGCCAGCAGTTTAAGGCAGGCCTATGGCTACACCTTC

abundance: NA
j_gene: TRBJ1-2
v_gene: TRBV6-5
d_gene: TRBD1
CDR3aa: CASSIRQGAVSGYTF
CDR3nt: TGTGCCAGCAGTATACGACAGGGGGCGGTTTCTGGCTACACCTTC

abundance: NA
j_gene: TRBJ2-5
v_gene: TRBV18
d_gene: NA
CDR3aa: CASSPPGQPQETQYF
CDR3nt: TGTGCCAGCTCACCACCGGGGCAGCCGCAAGAGACCCAGTACTTC

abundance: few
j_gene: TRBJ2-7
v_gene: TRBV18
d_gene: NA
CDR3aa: CASSPGGYQYF
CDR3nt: TGTGCCAGCTCACCGGGAGGCTATCAGTACTTC

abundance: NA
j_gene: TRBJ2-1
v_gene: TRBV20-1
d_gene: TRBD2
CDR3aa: CSASSQEASGRADEQFF
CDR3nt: TGCAGTGCTAGTTCCCAGGAGGCTAGCGGGAGGGCGGATGAGCAGTTCTTC

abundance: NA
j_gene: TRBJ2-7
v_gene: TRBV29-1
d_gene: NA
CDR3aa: CSVGRDSYEQYF
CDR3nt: TGCAGCGTGGGTCGGGATTCCTACGAGCAGTACTTC

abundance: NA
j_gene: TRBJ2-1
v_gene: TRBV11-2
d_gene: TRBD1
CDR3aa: CASSLGTGVWNEQFF
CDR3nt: TGTGCCAGCAGCTTAGGGACAGGCGTCTGGAATGAGCAGTTCTTC

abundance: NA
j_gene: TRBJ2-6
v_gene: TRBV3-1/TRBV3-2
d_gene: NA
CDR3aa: CASSSRVATSGANVLTF
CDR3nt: TGTGCCAGCAGTTCCCGAGTCGCCACCTCTGGGGCCAACGTCCTGACTTTC

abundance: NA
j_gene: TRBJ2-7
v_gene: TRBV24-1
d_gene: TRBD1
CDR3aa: CATSDLYSGQIGYEQYF
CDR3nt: TGTGCCACCAGTGATTTATATTCGGGACAGATTGGCTACGAGCAGTACTTC

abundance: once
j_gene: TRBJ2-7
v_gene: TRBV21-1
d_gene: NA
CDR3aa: CASSPRPAPGSYEQYF
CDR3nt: TGTGCCAGCAGCCCGAGACCGGCGCCGGGCTCCTACGAGCAGTACTTC

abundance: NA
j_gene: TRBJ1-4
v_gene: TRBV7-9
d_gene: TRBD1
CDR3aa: CASSRTGTNEKLFF
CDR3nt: TGTGCCAGCAGCCGGACAGGGACTAATGAAAAACTGTTTTTT

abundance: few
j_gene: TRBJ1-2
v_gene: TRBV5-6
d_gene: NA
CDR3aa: CASSEGNYGYTF
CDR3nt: TGTGCCAGCTCGGAGGGTAACTATGGCTACACCTTC

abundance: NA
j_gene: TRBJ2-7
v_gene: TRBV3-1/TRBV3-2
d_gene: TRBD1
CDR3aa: CASSHDRGIRTSYEQYF
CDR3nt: TGTGCCAGCAGCCATGACAGGGGCATTCGAACTTCCTACGAGCAGTACTTC

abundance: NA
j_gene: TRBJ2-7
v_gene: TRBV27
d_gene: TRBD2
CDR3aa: CASSLTAGGPYEQYF
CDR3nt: TGTGCCAGCAGTTTAACAGCGGGGGGACCCTACGAGCAGTACTTC

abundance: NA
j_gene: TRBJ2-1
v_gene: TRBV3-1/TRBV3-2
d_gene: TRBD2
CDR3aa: CASSQEWASGYNEQFF
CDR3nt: TGTGCCAGCAGCCAAGAATGGGCTAGCGGGTACAATGAGCAGTTCTTC

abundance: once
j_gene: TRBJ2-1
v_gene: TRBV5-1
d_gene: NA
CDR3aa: CASSLVASSYNEQFF
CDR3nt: TGCGCCAGCAGCTTGGTGGCAAGCTCCTACAATGAGCAGTTCTTC

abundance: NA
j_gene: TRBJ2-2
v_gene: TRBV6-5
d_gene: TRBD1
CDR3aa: CASRTGPGELFF
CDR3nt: TGTGCCAGCAGGACAGGGCCTGGGGAGCTGTTTTTT